The 4 T cell receptor beta chains in this list originate from one sample, sequenced in a study of T cells after yellow fever vaccination. TCRdb recomputed calls from the 5' RACE reads with MiXCR, one row per CDR3 protein. Among 620,000 or so distinct CDR3 sequences listed, roughly 12% were seen once. The sequencing here drew on PBMCs, taken on the day of the yellow fever booster vaccination. The receptors stem from a man aged 25-45 years who received the YFV17D yellow fever vaccine.

This clonotype was recorded a few times. The DNA of the CDR3 is TGTGCCAGCAGCCTAACAGGAAATGAAAAACTGTTTTTT. It specifies CASSLTGNEKLFF. The rearrangement links TRBV7-9 to TRBJ1-4; possible D gene TRBD1, 5 bases. CDR3 length: 13 residues. Germline V gene sequence: CDR1 SEHNR, CDR2 FQNEAQ (reference sequence). With 5 bases removed from V and 5 bases from J, the gap between germline ends came to 9 bases.

There are a few counts of this clonotype. This chain uses TRBV5-5 with TRBJ1-4; TRBD1 matches 12 bases. This CDR3 region has 14 residues. Trimming cost V 3 bases and J 11 bases; bases outside gene matches: 5. Germline-derived CDR1 and CDR2 are SGHKS and YYEKEE (reference sequence). This CDR3 reads CASSSGTGGSKLFF. CDR3 nucleotide sequence: TGTGCCAGCAGCTCAGGGACAGGGGGCTCTAAACTGTTTTTT. Full variable domain (remainder filled in from reference TRBV5-5 and TRBJ1-4): DAGVTQSPTHLIKTRGQQVTLRCSPISGHKSVSWYQQVLGQGPQFIFQYYEKEERGRGNFPDRFSARQFPNYSSELNVNALLLGDSALYLCASSSGTGGSKLFFGSGTQLSVL.

V usage is TRBV19 and J usage is TRBJ2-5, with TRBD2 as a possible D gene (5 bases). Germline V CDR1 and CDR2: LNHDA, SQIVND (reference sequence). This CDR3 has 13 amino acids. This chain's CDR3 is CASAPAGLGTQYF. The CDR3 bases are TGTGCATCGGCCCCGGCGGGCCTGGGGACCCAGTACTTC. The full variable domain, its missing parts supplied by reference TRBV19 and TRBJ2-5, is DGGITQSPKYLFRKEGQNVTLSCEQNLNHDAMYWYRQDPGQGLRLIYYSQIVNDFQKGDIAEGYSVSREKKESFPLTVTSAQKNPTAFYLCASAPAGLGTQYFGPGTRLLVL.

Only a few counts were recorded for this clonotype. The rearrangement uses TRBV29-1 and TRBJ2-1, with 9 positions matching TRBD2. The CDR3 is 16 amino acids. The germline V gene has CDR1 SQVTM and CDR2 ANQGSEA. Trimming took 1 base from V and 4 from J; bases not matched to a gene: 8. Written as DNA, the CDR3 is TGCAGCGTTGAAGGTGTTAAGACTAGCGGATACAATGAGCAGTTCTTC. Residues: CSVEGVKTSGYNEQFF.